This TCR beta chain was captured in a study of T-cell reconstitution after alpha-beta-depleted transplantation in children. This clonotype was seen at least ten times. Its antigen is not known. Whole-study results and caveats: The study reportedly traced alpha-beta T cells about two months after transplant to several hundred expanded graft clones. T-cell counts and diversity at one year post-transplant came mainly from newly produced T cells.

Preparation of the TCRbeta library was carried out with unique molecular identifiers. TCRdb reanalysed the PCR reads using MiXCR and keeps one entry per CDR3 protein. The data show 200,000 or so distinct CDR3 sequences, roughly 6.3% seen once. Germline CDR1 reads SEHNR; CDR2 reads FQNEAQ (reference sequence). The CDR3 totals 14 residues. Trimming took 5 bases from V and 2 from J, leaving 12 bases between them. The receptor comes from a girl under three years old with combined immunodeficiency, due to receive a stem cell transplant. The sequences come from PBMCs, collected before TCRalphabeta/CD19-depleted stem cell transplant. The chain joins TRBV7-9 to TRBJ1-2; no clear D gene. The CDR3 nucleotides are TGTGCCAGCAGCGATCCCGGGGTGAACTATGGCTACACCTTC. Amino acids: CASSDPGVNYGYTF. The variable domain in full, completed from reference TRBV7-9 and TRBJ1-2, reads DTGVSQNPRHKITKRGQNVTFRCDPISEHNRLYWYRQTLGQGPEFLTYFQNEAQLEKSRLLSDRFSAERPKGSFSTLEIQRTEQGDSAMYLCASSDPGVNYGYTFGSGTRLTVV.